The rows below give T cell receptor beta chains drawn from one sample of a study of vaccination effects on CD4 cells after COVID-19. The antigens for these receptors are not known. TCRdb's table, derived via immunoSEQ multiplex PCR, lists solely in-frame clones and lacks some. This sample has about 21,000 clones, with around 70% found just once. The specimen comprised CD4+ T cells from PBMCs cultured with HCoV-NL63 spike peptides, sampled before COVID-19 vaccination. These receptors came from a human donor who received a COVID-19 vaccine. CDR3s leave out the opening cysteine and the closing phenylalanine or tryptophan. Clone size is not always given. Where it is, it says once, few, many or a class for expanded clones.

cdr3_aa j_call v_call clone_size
ASSFSGSVNTEAF TRBJ1-1 TRBV5-5 -
ASSSGRLAGNNEQF TRBJ2-1 TRBV27 -
ASKGRSNQPQH TRBJ1-5 TRBV28 -
ASTSPGTSNEQF TRBJ2-1 TRBV2 -
ASGLESSGNTIY TRBJ1-3 TRBV12-5 few
ASSLTGDLVAQH TRBJ1-5 TRBV19 -
ASSQQGILTEAF TRBJ1-1 TRBV3-1/TRBV3-2 -
ASEGAARNTDTQY TRBJ2-3 TRBV5-5 -
ASSLTAGHRTDTQY TRBJ2-3 TRBV5-6 -
ASSILRGRQETQY TRBJ2-5 TRBV19 -
AWGGFKETQY TRBJ2-5 TRBV30 -
ASSLSRDRGRGGYT TRBJ1-2 TRBV7-2 -
ASSIGPGTNYGYT TRBJ1-2 TRBV19 -
ASTTVGGGMGTEAF TRBJ1-1 TRBV2 -
ASRGNEKLF TRBJ1-4 TRBV5-1 -
ASSPRGLYYGYT TRBJ1-2 TRBV19 once
ASTGLAGSGAYNEQF TRBJ2-1 TRBV19 -
ASSFRLAGTTGELF TRBJ2-2 TRBV6-2/TRBV6-3 once
AISESTRDYEQY TRBJ2-7 TRBV10-3 few
ASSISAGGGYGYT TRBJ1-2 TRBV19 -
ASKGAGGSGGELF TRBJ2-2 TRBV9 -
ASSEDLIQETQY TRBJ2-5 TRBV2 -
ASSLGLAGLGAYNEQF TRBJ2-1 TRBV7-2 -
ASSTRLAGLYNEQF TRBJ2-1 TRBV9 -
ASSSSAGYT TRBJ1-2 TRBV28 once
ASSVEASSYNEQF TRBJ2-1 TRBV9 -
AISVGPNQPQH TRBJ1-5 TRBV10-3 few
ASSVGNPGTNEKLF TRBJ1-4 TRBV9 -
ASNRDRGSSYEQY TRBJ2-7 TRBV6-5 once
ASSSGQGGNQPQH TRBJ1-5 TRBV19 -
ASSLQGETRNQPQH TRBJ1-5 TRBV7-2 few
ARSGPGVRNEKLF TRBJ1-4 TRBV5-3 once
ASRVGVAKNIQY TRBJ2-4 TRBV6-5 few